Each of the 16 T cell receptor beta chains below was sequenced from the same sample in a study of blood T cell repertoires in COVID-19. Sequencing used immunoSEQ multiplex PCR; TCRdb keeps in-frame clones, though not all of them. The sample comprises 390,000 or so clones, under 85% of which are singletons, and over 4.5% rests with the top ten. Sequenced sample: PBMCs or T cells enriched from blood (not recorded which). These receptors were collected from a woman aged 50 to 60 who had recovered from COVID-19.

This clone was found a few times. This chain links TRBV6-2 or TRBV6-3 with TRBJ1-2; D call uncertain. Germline V gene sequence: CDR1 MNHEY, CDR2 SVGEGT. There are 17 residues in the CDR3. Trimming left V 0 bases short and J 2 bases short, with 16 bases between. The CDR3 sequence is CASSYSPQTYTNYGYTF. Here the CDR3 DNA reads TGTGCCAGCAGTTACTCGCCGCAGACTTATACCAACTATGGCTACACCTTC.

The chain links TRBV2 to TRBJ1-5; TRBD1 agrees at 9 bases. The V gene's germline CDR1 is SNHLY and CDR2 FYNNEI. The trim removed 6 bases at V and 2 bases at J, leaving 5 bases unmatched. The CDR3 has 15 amino acids. The CDR3 coding sequence is TGTGCCAGCAGACCGACAGGGGGAGGCAATCAGCCCCAGCATTTT. Translated: CASRPTGGGNQPQHF.

V usage is TRBV28 and J usage is TRBJ1-2, with D perhaps matching TRBD1 (6 bases). CDR3 size: 16 residues. Germline loops: CDR1 MDHEN, CDR2 SYDVKM. V lost 6 bases and J lost 3, with 20 bases in between. CDR3 DNA sequence: TGTGCCAGCAGCTCACCAAAAATCCCAGGGGACTATGGCTACACCTTC. Translation: CASSSPKIPGDYGYTF.

The chain recombines TRBV4-1 with TRBJ1-4, with D unresolved. Trimming stripped 1 base from V and 7 bases from J, with 13 bases between. Germline V gene lookup returns CDR1 MGHRA and CDR2 YSYEKL. This CDR3 is 15 amino acids long. The CDR3 DNA reads TGCGCCAGCAGCCAAGGACCTCTGCCGGGTGAAAAACTGTTTTTT. It yields the protein CASSQGPLPGEKLFF.

The chain carries TRBV15 and TRBJ1-6; a weak D match, TRBD1 (6 bases). V lost 4 bases and J 6 bases, leaving 10 bases between the germline ends. Germline lookup yields CDR1 LNHNV and CDR2 YYDKDF (reference sequence). This CDR3 contains 14 residues. DNA of the CDR3: TGTGCCACCAGCACCGGACAGCTTAATTCACCCCTCCACTTT. Translating gives CATSTGQLNSPLHF. The entire variable domain, with the rest obtained from reference TRBV15 and TRBJ1-6, is as follows: DAMVIQNPRYQVTQFGKPVTLSCSQTLNHNVMYWYQQKSSQAPKLLFHYYDKDFNNEADTPDNFQSRRPNTSFCFLDIRSPGLGDTAMYLCATSTGQLNSPLHFGNGTRLTVT.

The rearrangement links TRBV7-9 to TRBJ2-7; 7 bases line up with TRBD2. From germline, CDR1 is SEHNR and CDR2 FQNEAQ (reference sequence). The CDR3 extends over 14 amino acids. The trim removed 0 bases at V and 8 bases at J, leaving 7 bases unmatched. The CDR3 DNA follows: TGTGCCAGCAGCTTAGCAGGGAGGGTTGGGCAGCAGTACTTC. As protein: CASSLAGRVGQQYF.

About this clone itself: The sample holds other DNA sequences that translate to the same CDR3. This sequence joins TRBV6-5 and TRBJ1-6, with D uncertain. The ends were cut back, 6 bases at V and 3 bases at J, with 9 bases in the middle. The CDR3 is 14 amino acids. The germline gives CDR1 MNHEY, CDR2 SVGAGI. The CDR3 bases are TGTGCCAGCAGCCAAACCGGCTATAATTCACCCCTCCACTTT. This gives the protein CASSQTGYNSPLHF.

The rearrangement links TRBV30 to TRBJ1-2, with D perhaps TRBD1 (6 bases). The V gene's germline CDR1 is GTSNPN and CDR2 SVGIG (reference sequence). This CDR3 spans 14 amino acids. Trimming left V 8 bases short and J 3 bases short, with 19 bases between. CDR3 sequence (DNA): TGTGCCCGGGAACAGGGCTCTCGCGACTATGGCTACACCTTC. Protein product: CAREQGSRDYGYTF.

The gene calls are TRBV5-1 and TRBJ1-4, with 8 nucleotides matching TRBD1. The junction had 5 bases not matched to a gene; V was cut back by 0 bases and J by 1 base. The germline CDR1 and CDR2 sequences are SGHRS and YFSETQ. The CDR3 has 17 amino acids. The CDR3 spells CASSLGSGGITNEKLFF. The DNA for the CDR3 is TGCGCCAGCAGCTTGGGTTCAGGGGGCATAACTAATGAAAAACTGTTTTTT.

This clone was found once. The chain employs TRBV30 and TRBJ1-2; 8 bases agree with TRBD1. Losses at the gene ends were 5 bases for V and 2 bases for J; bases not matched to a gene: 10. Germline CDR1 GTSNPN, CDR2 SVGIG (reference sequence). The CDR3 sequence is 15 residues long. CDR3 in amino acids: CAWGGRGLGNYGYTF. As DNA, the CDR3 is TGTGCCTGGGGGGGCAGGGGGCTCGGCAACTATGGCTACACCTTC.

The rearrangement joins TRBV18 to TRBJ2-5; D ambiguous. The CDR3 runs 11 residues. Trimming removed 5 bases from V and 5 bases from J, with 6 bases in between. Germline V gene data show CDR1 as KGHSH and CDR2 as LQKENI. CDR3 protein: CASSIGETQYF. The DNA for the CDR3 is TGTGCCAGCTCAATCGGGGAGACCCAGTACTTC.

The chain has TRBV19 and TRBJ2-1; D remains unclear. The CDR3 is 15 amino acids. Germline V lookup: CDR1 LNHDA, CDR2 SQIVND (reference sequence). Trimming pared 7 bases from V and 0 bases from J, leaving 13 bases between. In DNA form, the CDR3 reads TGTGCCAGTACTGCAGAGGCAAGCTCCTACAATGAGCAGTTCTTC. Translated: CASTAEASSYNEQFF.

CDR3 sequence (DNA): TGTGCCAGCAGCTCGGGAGTTTACAATGAGCAGTTCTTC. Protein: CASSSGVYNEQFF. This chain joins TRBV7-3 and TRBJ2-1; possibly TRBD2 for D (6 bases). This CDR3 is built from 13 residues. Germline V CDR1 and CDR2: SGHTA, FQGTGA. V was pared by 4 bases and J by 4 bases, with 8 bases between.

V and J are TRBV19 and TRBJ1-3; a possible D gene is TRBD1 (5 bases). V dropped 8 bases and J dropped 0 bases, with 11 bases sitting between them. Germline lookup yields CDR1 LNHDA and CDR2 SQIVND (reference sequence). The CDR3 has 14 residues. The CDR3 bases are TGTGCCAGTGTTCCCAGGGCCTCTGGAAACACCATATATTTT. It yields the protein CASVPRASGNTIYF.

The chain carries TRBV2 and TRBJ1-6; 8 bases align to TRBD1. CDR1 and CDR2 (germline): SNHLY, FYNNEI. Unmatched junction bases numbered 7, after V lost 5 bases and J lost 10 bases. This CDR3 spans 14 amino acids. The CDR3, as DNA: TGTGCCAGCAGTTCTGGACAGGGTAGCTCACCCCTCCACTTT. It encodes CASSSGQGSSPLHF.

The chain carries TRBV11-3 and TRBJ1-3; tentatively, D is TRBD1 (6 bases). This CDR3 is built from 13 residues. Trimming took 5 bases from V and 7 from J, leaving 12 bases between them. Germline lookup yields CDR1 SGHNT and CDR2 YENEEA. In DNA form, the CDR3 reads TGTGCCAGCAGCCCCCCCACAGGGAACACCATATATTTT. Protein product: CASSPPTGNTIYF.